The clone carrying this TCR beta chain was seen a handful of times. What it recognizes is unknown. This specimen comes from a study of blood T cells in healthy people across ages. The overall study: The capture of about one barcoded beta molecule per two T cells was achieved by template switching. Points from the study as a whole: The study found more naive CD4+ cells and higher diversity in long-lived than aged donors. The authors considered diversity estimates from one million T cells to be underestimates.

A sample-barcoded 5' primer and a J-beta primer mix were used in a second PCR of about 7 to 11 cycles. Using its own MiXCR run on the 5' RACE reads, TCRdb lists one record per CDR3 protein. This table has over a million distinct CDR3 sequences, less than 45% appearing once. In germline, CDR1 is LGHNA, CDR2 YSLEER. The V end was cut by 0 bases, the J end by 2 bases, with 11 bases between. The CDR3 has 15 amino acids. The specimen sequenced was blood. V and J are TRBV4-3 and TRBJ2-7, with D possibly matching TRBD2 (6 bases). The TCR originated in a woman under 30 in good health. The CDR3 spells CASSQEWRGPYEQYF. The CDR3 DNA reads TGCGCCAGCAGCCAAGAGTGGAGGGGCCCCTACGAGCAGTACTTC.